This T cell receptor (beta chain) was recovered during a study of vaccination effects on CD4 cells after COVID-19. With regard to this clone: Its antigen is undetermined.

TCRdb keeps only in-frame clones here, not all; method: immunoSEQ multiplex PCR. The sample records tens of thousands of clones, about 83% being singletons. V was clipped by 5 bases and J by 0 bases, with 13 bases between them. Germline CDR1 reads SGHVS; CDR2 reads FQNEAQ. This CDR3 has 15 residues. CD4+ T cells were isolated after around 9 days of culture. Nucleocapsid antibodies stayed negative before and after vaccination, showing no earlier SARS-CoV-2 infection. Study results and limitations: Marked contraction was observed in infection-induced and vaccine-induced clones late after vaccination.

The V call is TRBV7-8, the J call TRBJ1-2; no reliable D call. The sequenced sample was CD4+ T cells from PBMCs cultured without peptide, obtained before COVID-19 vaccination. This TCR came from a human donor who received a COVID-19 vaccine. CDR3: CASSLGLLTNYGYTF. The DNA of the CDR3 is TGTGCCAGCAGCCTGGGGTTACTTACTAACTATGGCTACACCTTC.